The clone carrying this TCR beta chain was seen once. As originally analysed: Amplification from reference gene primers served as the basis for estimated nucleated cell counts. Sequencing used immunoSEQ multiplex PCR; TCRdb keeps in-frame clones, though not all of them. That table is the source of V, J and clone size, and D and trimming were worked out from the DNA. Among roughly 200,000 clones, approximately 81% were seen once, and the ten largest hold about 20%. Trimming at V came to 1 base and at J to 4 bases, leaving 10 bases not matched to a gene. Germline CDR1 and CDR2: KGHSH and LQKENI. CDR3 length equals 17 residues. This sample was taken from a study of blood T cell repertoires in COVID-19. About the study: Material from acute and convalescent COVID-19 was sourced from the United States, Italy and Spain.

The receptor was derived from a human donor in a cohort sampled during active COVID-19. The sequenced material came from peripheral blood. This sequence joins TRBV18 and TRBJ1-1; TRBD1 agrees at 9 bases. Written as DNA, the CDR3 is TGTGCCAGCTCACCACTTTTATCTACGGGACAGGGCACTGAAGCTTTCTTT. It encodes CASSPLLSTGQGTEAFF.